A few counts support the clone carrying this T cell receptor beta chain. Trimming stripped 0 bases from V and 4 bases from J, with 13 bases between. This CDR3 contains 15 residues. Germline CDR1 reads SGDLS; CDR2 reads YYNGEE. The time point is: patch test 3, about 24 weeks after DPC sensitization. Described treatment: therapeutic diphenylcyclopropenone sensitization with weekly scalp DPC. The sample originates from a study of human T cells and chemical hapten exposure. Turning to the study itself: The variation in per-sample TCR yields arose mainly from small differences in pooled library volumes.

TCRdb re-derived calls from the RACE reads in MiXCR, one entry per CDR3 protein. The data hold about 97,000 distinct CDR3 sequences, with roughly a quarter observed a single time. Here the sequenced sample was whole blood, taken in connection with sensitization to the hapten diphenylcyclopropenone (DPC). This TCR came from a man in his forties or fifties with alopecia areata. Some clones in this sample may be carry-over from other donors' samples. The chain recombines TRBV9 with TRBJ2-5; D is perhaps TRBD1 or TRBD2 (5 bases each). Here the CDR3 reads CASSVASRGVETQYF. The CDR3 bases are TGTGCCAGCAGCGTAGCAAGTAGAGGGGTAGAGACCCAGTACTTC.